These 8 T cell receptor beta chains were sequenced from one sample in a study of T-cell reconstitution after alpha-beta-depleted transplantation in children. Library preparation (for TCRbeta) was performed with unique molecular identifiers. Each CDR3 protein gets one entry after TCRdb re-called the PCR reads with MiXCR. This sample has about 440,000 distinct CDR3 sequences; around 46% occur once, and the top ten carry 25% to 30%. The input for sequencing was PBMCs, taken before TCRalphabeta/CD19-depleted stem cell transplant. The origin of the receptors is a girl aged 2-10 years with aplastic anemia, due to receive a stem cell transplant.

CDR3 DNA: TGTGCCAGCAGCTTCGCAGGGGGGGACACTGAAGCTTTCTTT. Translating gives CASSFAGGDTEAFF. This chain links TRBV7-9 with TRBJ1-1; 7 bases match TRBD1. This CDR3 contains 14 residues. V shed 3 bases and J 3 bases; nucleotides not matched to a gene: 4. CDR1 is SEHNR and CDR2 is FQNEAQ in the germline V gene (reference sequence).

This clonotype was counted between two and nine times. The chain recombines TRBV4-3 with TRBJ2-2, with 9 positions matching TRBD1. There are 17 residues in the CDR3. J lost 7 bases, V lost 0 bases, and 9 bases had no gene match. Germline V CDR1 and CDR2: LGHNA, YSLEER. CDR3 bases: TGCGCCAGCAGCCAAGATCGAAACAGGGGGCTTGGCGGGGAGCTGTTTTTT. It encodes CASSQDRNRGLGGELFF.

This clonotype was observed at least ten times. The V gene is TRBV6-5, the J gene TRBJ2-6; TRBD1 matches 7 bases. This CDR3 has 16 amino acids. The V gene's germline CDR1 is MNHEY and CDR2 SVGAGI. Trimming cost V 2 bases and J 2 bases; bases outside gene matches: 3. The CDR3 nucleotides are TGTGCCAGCAGTTACGACAGGGCGCCTGGGGCCAACGTCCTGACTTTC. Protein product: CASSYDRAPGANVLTF.

The chain employs TRBV28 and TRBJ2-1, with 8 bases that match TRBD2. CDR3 size: 13 residues. Germline-derived CDR1 and CDR2 are MDHEN and SYDVKM. The J segment lost 4 bases and the V segment lost 10 bases, leaving 6 bases of the junction unmatched. CDR3 protein: CATEGGGYNEQFF. CDR3 in DNA: TGTGCCACAGAGGGCGGGGGGTACAATGAGCAGTTCTTC.

The V gene is TRBV5-1, the J gene TRBJ2-5; D gene unclear. The germline V gene has CDR1 SGHRS and CDR2 YFSETQ. The V end lost 7 bases, the J end lost 4 bases, and 14 bases lay between the germline ends. CDR3 size: 13 residues. CDR3 nucleotide sequence: TGCGCCAGCCAAGTGAGGTTTTTAGAGACCCAGTACTTC. Protein product: CASQVRFLETQYF.

Points on this clonotype: A read error may account for a junction end that differs from germline. The CDR3 is CASREGGRAAGELFF. CDR3 bases: TGTGCCAGCAGGGAAGGCGGGAGGGCGGCCGGGGAGCTGTTTTTT. The chain uses TRBV6-1 and TRBJ2-2; 9 bases agree with TRBD2. Per germline, CDR1 MNHNS and CDR2 SASEGT. The CDR3 has 15 residues.

This clonotype showed up just a few times. This chain uses TRBV4-2 with TRBJ1-2, with D hard to call. V was trimmed by 0 bases and J by 2 bases, leaving 10 bases between them. Germline V gives CDR1 LGHNA, CDR2 YNFKEQ. The CDR3 totals 15 residues. The CDR3 DNA reads TGTGCCAGCAGCCAAGATACGCAGAACAACTATGGCTACACCTTC. It yields the protein CASSQDTQNNYGYTF.

This clonotype turned up a few times. The chain uses TRBV21-1 and TRBJ2-6; the D call TRBD1 from the table was never checked on the DNA. TRBV21-1 is a pseudogene locus. The length of the CDR3 is 17 residues. The CDR3 protein is CASSKEETDTGANVLTF. DNA for the CDR3: TGTGCCAGCAGCAAAGAAGAGACAGATACCGGGGCCAACGTCCTGACTTTC.